Given below is one TCR beta chain in context. Its target is not known. The sample comes from a study of PD-1 blockade in mismatch repair-deficient tumors. Across the whole study: Patients had approximately 12 mismatch repair-deficient cancer types and were previously treated and progressing. Study-wide results and caveats: After pembrolizumab, tumor-resident clones rose rapidly, then generally contracted before radiologic responses.

Sequencing used immunoSEQ multiplex PCR; TCRdb keeps in-frame clones, though not all of them. The sample consists of about 68,000 clones, around 73% of them appearing once. Germline lookup yields CDR1 LNHDA and CDR2 SQIVND (reference sequence). The CDR3 has 12 amino acids. The ends were cut back, 2 bases at V and 8 bases at J, with 7 bases in the middle. This specimen was peripheral blood, taken 2 weeks after starting pembrolizumab. J is TRBJ2-1 and V is TRBV19; D gene ambiguous. The clonotype was recovered from an adult with mismatch repair-deficient cancer. CDR3 residues: CASSINSHEQFF. DNA of the CDR3: TGTGCCAGTAGTATAAACAGCCATGAGCAGTTCTTC.